Sequencing of this T cell receptor beta chain was carried out in a study of blood T cell repertoires in COVID-19. Study overall: The analysed material was cDNA or gDNA that came from T cells, B-cell-depleted T cells, or PBMCs.

Clones were read by immunoSEQ multiplex PCR, and TCRdb kept only the in-frame ones, dropping some. The top ten hold 10% to 11% of the sample, which has under 150,000 clones, roughly four fifths seen once. CDR3 length: 15 amino acids. V was clipped by 5 bases and J by 2 bases, with 16 bases between them. Germline V CDR1 and CDR2: SGHVS, FQNEAQ. This clonotype was obtained from a human donor in a cohort sampled during active COVID-19. Sequencing used peripheral blood. The chain employs TRBV7-8 and TRBJ2-7; D unresolved. CDR3 nucleotide sequence: TGTGCCAGCAGCCCATTTACTTCTCCTCCCTACGAGCAGTACTTC. Residues: CASSPFTSPPYEQYF.